Listed below are T cell receptor beta chains from one sample, sequenced in a study of cytomegalovirus exposure and HLA in healthy donors. Libraries were prepared by immunoSEQ multiplex PCR; TCRdb keeps only in-frame clonotypes and omits some of them. The sample shows about 200,000 clones, more than 75% of them seen only once. The sequenced sample consisted of PBMCs. Source of these receptors: a woman between 50 and 59 years old in good health and CMV-seropositive. The CDR3 runs from the conserved cysteine through the conserved F or W. D genes are given only for firm matches. The size entry is marked missing in some rows and otherwise reads once, few, many or a size class.

v_gene	d_gene	abundance	j_gene	CDR3aa	CDR3nt
TRBV7-9	-	-	TRBJ1-4	CASSRSPATNEKLFF	TGTGCCAGCAGTCGGAGTCCCGCAACTAATGAAAAACTGTTTTTT
TRBV5-4	-	-	TRBJ2-3	CASSLQGTDTQYF	TGTGCCAGCAGCCTCCAGGGAACAGATACGCAGTATTTT
TRBV7-2	TRBD1	-	TRBJ2-5	CASSPRTGRETQYF	TGTGCCAGCAGCCCCCGGACAGGGAGAGAGACCCAGTACTTC
TRBV2	-	-	TRBJ1-2	CASRGGAEYGYTF	TGTGCCAGCAGAGGGGGGGCCGAATATGGCTACACCTTC
TRBV9	TRBD1	-	TRBJ1-6	CASSVGQGRYNSPLHF	TGTGCCAGCAGCGTCGGACAGGGGCGTTATAATTCACCCCTCCACTTT
TRBV6-1	-	-	TRBJ1-1	CASSEVTGGNTEAFF	TGTGCCAGCAGTGAAGTTACGGGGGGAAACACTGAAGCTTTCTTT
TRBV5-1	TRBD2	-	TRBJ2-7	CASGRGSGSLGVEQYF	TGCGCCAGCGGGCGGGGCAGCGGGAGCTTGGGAGTCGAGCAGTACTTC
TRBV6-5	-	once	TRBJ1-1	CASSYQENTEAFF	TGTGCCAGCAGTTATCAGGAGAACACTGAAGCTTTCTTT
TRBV29-1	TRBD2	once	TRBJ2-5	CSAYGGSGGETQYF	TGCAGCGCCTATGGCGGGTCGGGGGGAGAGACCCAGTACTTC
TRBV7-9	-	-	TRBJ2-7	CSSSLAGEQYF	TGTTCCAGCAGCTTAGCCGGCGAGCAGTACTTC
TRBV6-1	TRBD1	-	TRBJ1-1	CASSVGTVGAFF	TGTGCCAGCAGTGTTGGGACAGTAGGAGCTTTCTTT
TRBV19	-	-	TRBJ2-2	CASISAMGAGVGTGELFF	TGTGCCAGTATAAGCGCCATGGGGGCAGGGGTAGGCACCGGGGAGCTGTTTTTT
TRBV7-9	-	-	TRBJ2-7	CSSSLDVVVGSSYEQYF	TGTTCCAGCAGCTTAGATGTGGTCGTCGGTTCCTCCTACGAGCAGTACTTC
TRBV29-1	-	-	TRBJ1-2	CSVGEEGYGYTF	TGCAGCGTAGGCGAGGAAGGCTATGGCTACACCTTC
TRBV6-5	-	-	TRBJ1-3	CASSYTFGDSGNTIYF	TGTGCCAGCAGTTATACATTCGGAGACTCTGGAAACACCATATATTTT
TRBV5-1	TRBD1	-	TRBJ2-3	CASSLGGQGTDTQYF	TGCGCCAGCAGCTTGGGGGGACAGGGCACAGATACGCAGTATTTT
TRBV7-6	-	-	TRBJ2-5	CASSLSASWQTETQYF	TGTGCCAGCAGCCTTAGCGCCAGCTGGCAGACGGAGACCCAGTACTTC
TRBV28	-	-	TRBJ2-7	CASSPRAPWVEQYF	TGTGCCAGCAGTCCGAGGGCACCCTGGGTGGAGCAGTACTTC
TRBV18	TRBD2	-	TRBJ2-3	CASSQWTSGATDTQYF	TGTGCCAGCTCACAGTGGACTAGCGGGGCCACAGATACGCAGTATTTT
TRBV5-8	TRBD2	-	TRBJ2-1	CASSLAMTSGGGDEQFF	TGTGCCAGCAGCTTGGCCATGACTAGCGGAGGGGGGGATGAGCAGTTCTTC
TRBV30	-	-	TRBJ1-3	CAWTGYTGNTIYF	TGTGCCTGGACCGGGTATACTGGAAACACCATATATTTT
TRBV5-4	TRBD2	-	TRBJ2-7	CASSPGGASSYEQYF	TGTGCCAGCAGCCCGGGGGGGGCTAGCTCCTACGAGCAGTACTTC
TRBV7-9	-	-	TRBJ2-5	CASSLISMREQYF	TGTGCCAGCAGCTTGATCTCTATGAGGGAGCAGTACTTC
TRBV19	-	-	TRBJ1-2	CASSISTFAGDGYTF	TGTGCCAGTAGTATAAGTACCTTTGCAGGGGATGGCTACACCTTC
TRBV2	TRBD1	-	TRBJ1-2	CASSPGTGADYGYTF	TGTGCCAGCAGTCCCGGGACAGGGGCGGACTATGGCTACACCTTC
TRBV10-1	-	-	TRBJ1-6	CASRGHDFNSPLHF	TGCGCCAGCAGAGGACACGATTTCAATTCACCCCTCCACTTT
TRBV4-3	-	-	TRBJ2-5	CASNHSATGETQYF	TGCGCCAGCAACCATTCTGCCACGGGGGAGACCCAGTACTTC
TRBV7-9	TRBD1	-	TRBJ2-6	CASSETGTGANGLTF	TGTGCCAGCAGCGAGACAGGGACCGGGGCCAACGGCCTGACTTTC
TRBV9	TRBD1	once	TRBJ2-2	CASSPGQGAGELFF	TGTGCCAGCAGTCCGGGACAGGGGGCCGGGGAGCTGTTTTTT
TRBV6-5	TRBD1	-	TRBJ1-2	CASSKTGYGYTF	TGTGCCAGCAGTAAGACAGGGTATGGCTACACCTTC
TRBV5-1	-	-	TRBJ2-7	CASNPFPLSYEQYF	TGCGCCAGCAACCCCTTCCCCCTATCCTACGAGCAGTACTTC
TRBV4-2	TRBD2	few	TRBJ2-1	CASSQDLAGGYNEQFF	TGTGCCAGCAGCCAAGATCTAGCGGGAGGATACAATGAGCAGTTCTTC
TRBV28	-	-	TRBJ1-4	CASSSLEKLFF	TGTGCCAGCAGTTCCCTAGAAAAACTGTTTTTT
TRBV10-3	-	-	TRBJ2-1	CAISGLLNEQFF	TGTGCCATCAGTGGACTACTCAATGAGCAGTTCTTC
TRBV28	TRBD1	-	TRBJ2-7	CASSPLGQTYEQYF	TGTGCCAGCAGCCCCTTGGGACAGACCTACGAGCAGTACTTC
TRBV2	TRBD1	-	TRBJ1-6	CASSVRGRDNSPLHF	TGTGCCAGCAGTGTGAGGGGGCGAGATAATTCACCCCTCCACTTT
TRBV6-5	TRBD1	few	TRBJ2-7	CASRVGQGGYEQYF	TGTGCCAGCAGGGTCGGACAGGGGGGCTACGAGCAGTACTTC
TRBV7-2	TRBD1	-	TRBJ2-3	CASSSPPGTGNFRDTQYF	TGTGCCAGCAGCTCCCCCCCCGGGACAGGGAACTTCAGAGATACGCAGTATTTT
TRBV11-3	-	-	TRBJ1-2	CASSLAYREGVDYGYTF	TGTGCCAGCAGCTTAGCCTACAGGGAAGGGGTCGACTATGGCTACACCTTC
TRBV28	-	-	TRBJ2-7	CASRPQTGGYEQYF	TGTGCCAGCAGACCCCAAACCGGGGGCTACGAGCAGTACTTC
TRBV28	-	-	TRBJ1-2	CASSSSAGNYGYTF	TGTGCCAGCAGTTCGTCGGCGGGGAACTATGGCTACACCTTC
TRBV7-2	TRBD2	-	TRBJ2-3	CASSPWTSGTTDTQYF	TGTGCCAGCAGCCCTTGGACTAGCGGTACGACAGATACGCAGTATTTT
TRBV10-3	TRBD1	-	TRBJ2-7	CATSGGGEQYF	TGTGCCACCTCAGGGGGTGGCGAGCAGTACTTC
TRBV19	-	once	TRBJ2-1	CASSRPADRHEQFF	TGTGCCAGTAGTAGACCCGCTGACAGGCATGAGCAGTTCTTC
TRBV2	TRBD2	-	TRBJ2-5	CASRAGLATPQETQYF	TGTGCCAGCAGAGCGGGACTAGCGACACCCCAAGAGACCCAGTACTTC
TRBV14	-	-	TRBJ2-5	CASSHLDKETQYF	TGTGCCAGCAGCCACTTAGACAAGGAGACCCAGTACTTC
TRBV18	TRBD1	-	TRBJ2-5	CASSPWRRGNHLQETQYF	TGTGCCAGCTCACCATGGCGCAGGGGGAATCACCTTCAAGAGACCCAGTACTTC
TRBV6-1	TRBD1	-	TRBJ2-7	CASKGAKLGTYEQYF	TGTGCCAGTAAGGGGGCGAAGTTGGGAACCTACGAGCAGTACTTC
TRBV4-1	TRBD1	-	TRBJ2-5	CASSQGGGPGEETQYF	TGCGCCAGCAGCCAAGGAGGGGGCCCAGGGGAAGAGACCCAGTACTTC